The T cell receptor (beta chain) described here comes from a study of graft-versus-host responses after intestinal transplantation. Whole-study findings and limits: An association linked early post-transplant HvG declines with peak circulating GvH clone levels. Recipient marrow harbored GvH clones, some of which surfaced first in ileum or blood.

Data came from immunoSEQ multiplex PCR; TCRdb stores just in-frame clones and leaves some out. The sample includes about 85,000 clones, about four fifths of them seen just once. As concerns this clone: What it binds is unknown.

The sequence derives from a human donor who received an intestinal transplant. The sample here was unstimulated CD4+ T cells sorted from spleen or lymph node cells, taken before intestinal transplant.

The CDR3 loop reads CASSFDPRFNTGELFF. CDR3 in DNA: TGTGCCAGCAGCTTTGATCCCAGGTTTAACACCGGGGAGCTGTTTTTT. This chain joins TRBV11-2 and TRBJ2-2, with D hard to call. Trimming removed 3 bases from V and 2 bases from J, with 13 bases in between. This CDR3 is 16 amino acids long. Germline V gene data show CDR1 as SGHAT and CDR2 as FQNNGV.